This is a list of T cell receptor beta chains from one sample in a study of T-cell reconstitution after alpha-beta-depleted transplantation in children. TCRdb recomputed calls from the PCR reads with MiXCR, one row per CDR3 protein. The sample consists of under 250,000 distinct CDR3 sequences, about 7% of them appearing once. The material sequenced was PBMCs, taken before TCRalphabeta/CD19-depleted stem cell transplant. These receptors originate from a boy between 2 and 10 years old with acute lymphoblastic leukemia, due to receive a stem cell transplant. CDR3s include the opening cysteine and the closing phenylalanine or tryptophan. The D gene is left open where the match is weak. The listing skips clone size in some rows; elsewhere it reads once, few, many or a size class.

abundance,j_gene,d_gene,v_gene,CDR3aa,CDR3nt
many,TRBJ1-1,TRBD1,TRBV7-2,CASSQTGGEADEAFF,TGTGCCAGCAGCCAGACAGGGGGCGAGGCTGATGAAGCTTTCTTT
many,TRBJ2-7,-,TRBV12-3/TRBV12-4,CASSLPGGGSYEQYF,TGTGCCAGCAGCCTCCCAGGGGGGGGCTCCTACGAGCAGTACTTC
-,TRBJ2-7,-,TRBV11-2,CAFSLLRDEQYF,TGTGCCTTCAGTTTACTTAGGGACGAGCAGTACTTC
-,TRBJ2-1,-,TRBV2,CASSVSVYNEQFF,TGTGCCAGCAGTGTTTCTGTCTACAATGAGCAGTTCTTC
many,TRBJ2-1,-,TRBV28,CASNSPSASYNEQFF,TGTGCCAGCAATAGCCCTAGCGCCTCCTACAATGAGCAGTTCTTC
many,TRBJ1-4,-,TRBV3-1,CASSLRTETNEKLFF,TGTGCCAGCAGCCTACGGACGGAAACTAATGAAAAACTGTTTTTT
few,TRBJ1-2,-,TRBV6-5,CASSSRTATSFSYTF,TGTGCCAGCAGTTCCCGGACAGCTACGAGCTTTTCCTACACCTTC
many,TRBJ2-1,TRBD2,TRBV2,CASSTGLEGGEQFF,TGTGCCAGCAGCACGGGACTAGAGGGTGGTGAGCAGTTCTTC
-,TRBJ1-1,TRBD1,TRBV20-1,CSARDLGTAFSEAFF,TGCAGTGCTAGAGATCTGGGGACAGCATTTTCTGAAGCTTTCTTT
many,TRBJ2-6,-,TRBV24-1,CATSDPTGTGANVLTF,TGTGCCACCAGTGACCCGACCGGGACTGGGGCCAACGTCCTGACTTTC
many,TRBJ2-5,-,TRBV12-3/TRBV12-4,CASSPSNLETQYF,TGTGCCAGCAGTCCTTCTAATTTAGAGACCCAGTACTTC
-,TRBJ2-7,TRBD2,TRBV20-1,CSARPSGRVKPYEQYF,TGCAGTGCTAGACCTAGCGGGAGGGTTAAGCCCTACGAGCAGTACTTC
many,TRBJ2-5,TRBD2,TRBV7-2,CASSSLAGEETQYF,TGTGCCAGCAGCTCTCTAGCGGGGGAAGAGACCCAGTACTTC
-,TRBJ1-6,-,TRBV9,CASSVDSVDPNSPLHF,TGTGCCAGCAGCGTTGATTCCGTAGACCCGAATTCACCCCTCCACTTT
many,TRBJ2-7,-,TRBV12-3/TRBV12-4,CASRQGGPYEQYF,TGTGCCAGCAGGCAGGGGGGACCCTACGAGCAGTACTTC
medium-sized,TRBJ2-1,-,TRBV7-2,CASSLAGSSYNEQFF,TGTGCCAGCAGCTTAGCAGGGTCCTCCTACAATGAGCAGTTCTTC
many,TRBJ1-1,-,TRBV5-1,CASTMAGLDTEAFF,TGCGCCAGCACCATGGCGGGGCTTGACACTGAAGCTTTCTTT
-,TRBJ1-1,TRBD1,TRBV29-1,CSVDIGWDSINTEAFF,TGCAGCGTTGACATCGGGTGGGACAGTATAAACACTGAAGCTTTCTTT
many,TRBJ2-7,-,TRBV28,CASSFGGSPYEQYF,TGTGCCAGCAGTTTTGGGGGTTCTCCCTACGAGCAGTACTTC
-,TRBJ2-1,TRBD2,TRBV6-2/TRBV6-3,CASSSSSGSYNEQFF,TGTGCCAGCAGTTCTTCTAGCGGCTCCTACAATGAGCAGTTCTTC
many,TRBJ1-4,-,TRBV5-1,CASSLGTNEKLFF,TGCGCCAGCAGCTTGGGGACAAATGAAAAACTGTTTTTT
many,TRBJ2-7,-,TRBV4-2,CASSQARSSSYEQYF,TGTGCCAGCAGCCAAGCCAGATCAAGCTCCTACGAGCAGTACTTC
many,TRBJ1-2,-,TRBV6-5,CASSYYGRANYGYTF,TGTGCCAGCAGTTACTATGGCCGGGCTAACTATGGCTACACCTTC
-,TRBJ1-1,TRBD1,TRBV7-9,CASSLDDRTGGVEAFF,TGTGCCAGCAGCTTAGACGATAGGACAGGGGGCGTTGAAGCTTTCTTT
few,TRBJ2-7,TRBD2,TRBV5-1,CASSLGLAGPTYEQYF,TGCGCCAGCAGCTTGGGGCTAGCGGGGCCTACCTACGAGCAGTACTTC
few,TRBJ1-5,-,TRBV6-2/TRBV6-3,CASSRDNQPQHF,TGTGCCAGCAGTCGTGACAATCAGCCCCAGCATTTT
many,TRBJ2-3,-,TRBV28,CASSLYEGGTDTQYF,TGTGCCAGCAGTTTATATGAGGGCGGCACAGATACGCAGTATTTT
many,TRBJ2-3,TRBD2,TRBV27,CASSLLAAGNTQYF,TGTGCCAGCAGTTTACTAGCGGCCGGAAATACGCAGTATTTT
many,TRBJ2-5,TRBD1,TRBV12-5,CASGRTGVGETQYF,TGTGCTAGTGGACGGACAGGGGTGGGAGAGACCCAGTACTTC
many,TRBJ2-1,TRBD2,TRBV7-8,CASSLVFTGGSYNEQFF,TGTGCCAGCAGCTTAGTCTTTACGGGGGGCTCCTACAATGAGCAGTTCTTC
many,TRBJ2-5,-,TRBV5-1,CASSVQETQYF,TGCGCCAGCAGCGTCCAAGAGACCCAGTACTTC
many,TRBJ2-1,-,TRBV20-1,CSARDTGLGEQFF,TGCAGTGCTAGAGATACGGGTCTGGGTGAGCAGTTCTTC
many,TRBJ2-1,-,TRBV7-9,CASGEGEQFF,TGTGCCTCCGGCGAGGGTGAGCAGTTCTTC
many,TRBJ2-7,-,TRBV12-3/TRBV12-4,CASSPGMERVYEQYF,TGTGCCAGCAGCCCCGGGATGGAGAGGGTCTACGAGCAGTACTTC